These 32 T cell receptor beta chains share one sample of origin, sequenced in a study of beta chain features in type 1 diabetes. Study results and limitations: In every one of the four CD4+ subsets, TCRB CDR3s were moderately but significantly shorter in Type 1 diabetes patients.

These receptors have no identified antigens. Expressed TCRB transcripts were sequenced, since all the RNA that had been isolated was reverse transcribed. TCRdb's table, derived via immunoSEQ multiplex PCR, lists solely in-frame clones and lacks some. The sample yields approximately 600,000 clones, around 11% seen once. Sequenced material: naive CD4+ T cells from blood. These receptors were taken from a man younger than 40 with type 1 diabetes.

Comment on this clone: Other nucleotide sequences from this sample produce the same CDR3. The chain joins TRBV7-2 to TRBJ2-1, with TRBD1 matching 8 bases. Germline CDR1 is SGHTA and CDR2 is FQGNSA. Trimming took 2 bases from V and 4 from J; bases not matched to a gene: 4. This CDR3 has 15 amino acids. The CDR3 nucleotides read TGTGCCAGCAGCTTAACCCAGGGGGCTTACAATGAGCAGTTCTTC. It encodes CASSLTQGAYNEQFF.

V gene TRBV14 combines with J gene TRBJ2-6; D is unclear. The germline V gene encodes CDR1 SGHDN and CDR2 FVKESK. There are 16 residues in the CDR3. V was trimmed by 6 bases and J by 2 bases, leaving 14 bases between them. In nucleotides, the CDR3 is TGTGCCAGCAGTTTGTCCGAGCTTGCTGGGGCCAACGTCCTGACTTTC. Encoded protein: CASSLSELAGANVLTF.

This clone was detected a few times. The J gene is TRBJ2-3, the V gene TRBV10-3, with 9 bases aligning to TRBD2. CDR3 length: 17 residues. V was pared by 3 bases and J by 0 bases, with 7 bases of the junction left unmatched. The germline V gene has CDR1 ENHRY and CDR2 SYGVKD. The CDR3 spells CAISDLATSGSTDTQYF. CDR3 nucleotides: TGTGCCATCAGTGACTTAGCGACTAGCGGTAGCACAGATACGCAGTATTTT.

This clone was counted a few times. The V call is TRBV28, the J call TRBJ1-5, with 8 bases identical to TRBD1. Germline V gene lookup returns CDR1 MDHEN and CDR2 SYDVKM. V lost 5 bases and J lost 5; bases outside the gene matches: 5. The CDR3 extends over 14 amino acids. In DNA, the CDR3 is TGTGCCAGCAGTGTGGGACAGGCGGATCAGCCCCAGCATTTT. Translating it yields CASSVGQADQPQHF.

This clone was detected a few times. This chain joins TRBV6-5 and TRBJ1-3; tentative D call: TRBD1 (6 bases). CDR1 and CDR2 from the germline V gene are MNHEY and SVGAGI. The CDR3 spans 14 residues. V shed 8 bases and J shed 0 bases, with 11 bases lying between them. For the CDR3, the DNA is TGTGCCAGCGGAATGGACAGCTCTGGAAACACCATATATTTT. Protein: CASGMDSSGNTIYF.

This clone was recorded a few times. The V gene is TRBV7-2, the J gene TRBJ2-1; no clear D. This CDR3 comprises 14 residues. Germline-derived CDR1 and CDR2 are SGHTA and FQGNSA. V gave up 1 base and J gave up 2 bases, with 6 bases separating them. CDR3 amino acids: CASSLVQAYNEQFF. CDR3 sequence (DNA): TGTGCCAGCAGCTTAGTGCAGGCCTACAATGAGCAGTTCTTC.

This chain links TRBV6-5 with TRBJ2-3, with D possibly matching TRBD2 (6 bases). The CDR3 covers 16 residues. V was clipped by 2 bases and J by 2 bases, with 14 bases between them. Germline V gene data show CDR1 as MNHEY and CDR2 as SVGAGI. The CDR3 reads CASSYQAGGYTDTQYF. The CDR3 nucleotides are TGTGCCAGCAGTTACCAGGCCGGGGGATACACAGATACGCAGTATTTT.

This clone has only a few counts. The V gene is TRBV7-2, the J gene TRBJ1-3, with D possibly matching TRBD1 (5 bases). The ends were cut back, 0 bases at V and 2 bases at J, with 11 bases in the middle. The CDR3 spans 16 residues. Germline V CDR1 and CDR2: SGHTA, FQGNSA. This chain's CDR3 is CASSLAGSGTGNTIYF. CDR3 nucleotide sequence: TGTGCCAGCAGCTTAGCGGGGTCAGGGACTGGAAACACCATATATTTT.

Only a few counts were recorded for this clone. V is TRBV6-1 and J is TRBJ1-4; D might be TRBD1 (6 bases). The V gene's germline CDR1 is MNHNS and CDR2 SASEGT. The V and J ends lost 8 bases and 8 bases respectively, with 12 bases between them. The CDR3 contains 12 residues. The CDR3 reads CASGNRDEKLFF. The CDR3 DNA follows: TGTGCCAGCGGCAACAGGGACGAAAAACTGTTTTTT.

This clone was found a few times. V is TRBV6-5 and J is TRBJ1-2; tentative D call: TRBD1 (6 bases). Deletions cut 5 bases from V and 0 bases from J, with 10 bases between. CDR1 is MNHEY, CDR2 SVGAGI, per germline. This CDR3 spans 14 amino acids. Here the CDR3 reads CASSREGANYGYTF. CDR3 nucleotide sequence: TGTGCCAGCAGTCGTGAGGGGGCTAACTATGGCTACACCTTC.

This clone has only one observation. The rearrangement links TRBV10-2 to TRBJ2-5, with D possibly matching TRBD1 (6 bases). CDR1 is WSHSY and CDR2 is SAAADI in the germline V gene. The CDR3 consists of 14 residues. V was clipped by 3 bases and J by 9 bases, with 17 bases between them. The CDR3 is CASSEQGDTDPQYF. DNA of the CDR3: TGCGCCAGCAGTGAACAAGGGGACACCGACCCCCAGTACTTC.

The chain has TRBV27 and TRBJ2-1; D is possibly TRBD1 (6 bases). The germline V gene encodes CDR1 MNHEY and CDR2 SMNVEV (reference sequence). This CDR3 region has 16 residues. V lost 4 bases and J lost 0, with 13 bases in between. CDR3 nucleotide sequence: TGTGCCAGCAGTTCCCGACAGGAAAGCTCCTACAATGAGCAGTTCTTC. It yields the protein CASSSRQESSYNEQFF.

The V call is TRBV14, the J call TRBJ2-1; 10 bases fit TRBD2. The CDR3 has 19 residues. Germline lookup yields CDR1 SGHDN and CDR2 FVKESK. Trimming took 1 base from V and 0 from J; bases not matched to a gene: 9. CDR3 residues: CASSQVAGGYRRSYNEQFF. As DNA, the CDR3 is TGTGCCAGCAGCCAAGTAGCGGGGGGCTACCGTCGCTCCTACAATGAGCAGTTCTTC.

The J gene is TRBJ2-4, the V gene TRBV11-2; the D gene could be TRBD1 or TRBD2 (6 bases each). The CDR3 has 17 amino acids. V lost 8 bases and J 1 base, leaving 21 bases between the germline ends. CDR1 SGHAT and CDR2 FQNNGV come from the germline V gene. The CDR3 DNA reads as TGTGCCAGCGCCCCTACCGAGGGGGAGGTGGCCAAAAACATTCAGTACTTC. Protein product: CASAPTEGEVAKNIQYF.

This clone was detected a few times. The rearrangement uses TRBV9 and TRBJ2-3; TRBD1 matches at 7 bases. J gave up 6 bases and V 2 bases, and 9 bases lay outside the gene matches. The CDR3 sequence is 15 residues long. Germline CDR1 is SGDLS and CDR2 is YYNGEE. CDR3 coding DNA: TGTGCCAGCAGCGTTACAGGGGTTATTTGGGATACGCAGTATTTT. It yields the protein CASSVTGVIWDTQYF. Variable domain in full (rest from reference TRBV9 and TRBJ2-3): DSGVTQTPKHLITATGQRVTLRCSPRSGDLSVYWYQQSLDQGLQFLIQYYNGEERAKGNILERFSAQQFPDLHSELNLSSLELGDSALYFCASSVTGVIWDTQYFGPGTRLTVL.

The chain carries TRBV23-1 and TRBJ1-1; D is unclear. TRBV23-1 carries the ORF label, with uncertain function. The CDR3 is 14 amino acids. The ends were cut back, 4 bases at V and 4 bases at J, with 13 bases in the middle. CDR3 sequence reads: CASSRAWAGTEAFF. The DNA for the CDR3 is TGCGCCAGCAGTCGGGCGTGGGCGGGCACTGAAGCTTTCTTT.

This clone was seen only a few times. Other nucleotide sequences in the sample specify the same CDR3. The genes are TRBV4-3 and TRBJ2-5, with no clear D. The length of the CDR3 is 13 residues. V was shortened by 3 bases and J by 4 bases, with 9 bases between the two germline ends. CDR1 is LGHNA, CDR2 YSLEER, per germline. The CDR3 nucleotides are TGCGCCAGCAGCCAGGGTCACGGAGAGACCCAGTACTTC. This sequence encodes CASSQGHGETQYF.

Regarding this clone: A read error may produce the germline difference seen at one junction end. This chain uses TRBV29-1 with TRBJ1-1, with D perhaps TRBD1 (5 bases). CDR1 SQVTM and CDR2 ANQGSEA come from the germline V gene. This CDR3 is built from 12 residues. CDR3 loop: CSVGETDSEALF. In DNA form, the CDR3 reads TGCAGCGTTGGGGAAACAGACAGTGAAGCTCTCTTT.

The chain is built from TRBV9 and TRBJ2-1; TRBD2 agrees at 14 bases. The J segment lost 1 base and the V segment lost 3 bases, leaving 3 bases of the junction unmatched. The CDR3 loop spans 17 amino acids. Germline CDR1 SGDLS, CDR2 YYNGEE. CDR3 in amino acids: CASSGTSGGYSYNEQFF. CDR3 DNA sequence: TGTGCCAGCAGCGGGACTAGCGGGGGGTATTCCTACAATGAGCAGTTCTTC.

This clone showed up just a few times. The chain uses TRBV7-2 and TRBJ2-3; unclear D gene. Germline V gives CDR1 SGHTA, CDR2 FQGNSA. The V gene lost 1 base and the J gene lost 4 bases, with 9 bases spanning the gap. The CDR3 consists of 14 residues. Written as DNA, the CDR3 is TGTGCCAGCAGCTTAGTGACCTTCCCAGATACGCAGTATTTT. Its protein is CASSLVTFPDTQYF.

The V call is TRBV7-2, the J call TRBJ2-5; D remains unclear. The CDR3 has 12 amino acids. Germline V gene sequence: CDR1 SGHTA, CDR2 FQGNSA. V was pared by 6 bases and J by 1 base, with 6 bases between. CDR3 coding DNA: TGTGCCAGCAGTACTTTCCAAGAGACCCAGTACTTC. This encodes CASSTFQETQYF.

The chain uses TRBV7-2 and TRBJ1-5; D is possibly TRBD1 (5 bases). CDR1 and CDR2 from the germline V gene are SGHTA and FQGNSA. Deletions cut 0 bases from V and 0 bases from J, with 12 bases between. The length of the CDR3 is 17 residues. The CDR3 DNA reads TGTGCCAGCAGCTTAGCGCCTCGGGGGTCTAGCAATCAGCCCCAGCATTTT. Protein: CASSLAPRGSSNQPQHF.

The chain joins TRBV5-4 to TRBJ1-1; no clear D. This CDR3 spans 14 amino acids. CDR1 SGHNT and CDR2 YYREEE come from the germline V gene (reference sequence). The germline V and J ends were trimmed by 0 bases and 4 bases, with 10 bases remaining between them. The CDR3 sequence: CASSLVGGPTEAFF. DNA of the CDR3: TGTGCCAGCAGCTTGGTTGGAGGCCCCACTGAAGCTTTCTTT.

The V gene is TRBV9, the J gene TRBJ2-1; maybe TRBD2 (6 bases). CDR3 size: 16 residues. CDR1 is SGDLS and CDR2 is YYNGEE in the germline V gene. V gave up 4 bases and J gave up 5 bases, with 19 bases separating them. The CDR3 protein is CASSTGTTRDDNEQFF. The DNA of the CDR3 is TGTGCCAGCAGCACCGGGACGACGCGGGACGACAATGAGCAGTTCTTC.

This clone occurred a few times. This chain links TRBV6-1 with TRBJ2-7; D is possibly TRBD1 (5 bases). The V and J ends lost 0 bases and 0 bases respectively, with 9 bases between them. This CDR3 has 15 residues. In germline, CDR1 is MNHNS, CDR2 SASEGT. The CDR3 region is CASSEATVNSYEQYF. The CDR3 DNA reads as TGTGCCAGCAGTGAAGCGACAGTCAACTCCTACGAGCAGTACTTC.

This clone was recorded a few times. V and J are TRBV7-2 and TRBJ2-1; D uncertain. V gave up 0 bases and J gave up 9 bases, with 9 bases separating them. The CDR3 runs 13 residues. Germline CDR1 and CDR2: SGHTA and FQGNSA. The CDR3 sequence: CASSLAPLGEQFF. Written as DNA, the CDR3 is TGTGCCAGCAGCTTAGCGCCCCTTGGTGAGCAGTTCTTC.

V gene TRBV18 combines with J gene TRBJ1-1; 7 nucleotides align to TRBD1. The germline CDR1 and CDR2 sequences are KGHSH and LQKENI. Trimming removed 5 bases from V and 1 base from J; junction bases left unmatched: 4. The CDR3 is 14 amino acids. The CDR3 spells CASSSGQTNTEAFF. For the CDR3, the DNA is TGTGCCAGCTCATCGGGACAGACGAACACTGAAGCTTTCTTT.

The CDR3 sequence: CASSLEQGIIQFF. The CDR3 nucleotides are TGCGCCAGCAGCTTGGAGCAGGGTATCATCCAGTTCTTC. This chain joins TRBV5-1 and TRBJ2-1, with D maybe TRBD1 (5 bases). V was pared by 0 bases and J by 13 bases, with 14 bases between. Germline CDR1 is SGHRS and CDR2 is YFSETQ. The CDR3 contains 13 residues.

In its sample, this clone was seen a few times. The V gene is TRBV7-7, the J gene TRBJ2-5; D is possibly TRBD2 (6 bases). V was cut by 1 base and J by 4 bases, with 10 bases left in between. The CDR3 is 14 amino acids. Germline CDR1 SSHAT, CDR2 FNYEAQ (reference sequence). Here the CDR3 reads CASSLVGGRETQYF. CDR3 bases: TGTGCCAGCAGCTTAGTTGGGGGGAGAGAGACCCAGTACTTC.

This clone has a handful of counts. The chain joins TRBV7-2 to TRBJ1-1; D possibly corresponds to TRBD1 (5 bases). Between the trimmed V and J ends, which lost 3 bases and 5 bases, there was a span of 13 bases. CDR1 SGHTA and CDR2 FQGNSA come from the germline V gene. The CDR3 is 14 amino acids. CDR3 sequence reads: CASSFAEAGTEAFF. The CDR3 DNA sequence: TGTGCCAGCAGCTTTGCGGAGGCAGGGACTGAAGCTTTCTTT.

The DNA of the CDR3 is TGTGCCAGCAGTCGATACGGCTCGCCACGGGGTGATTCACCCCTCCACTTT. It encodes CASSRYGSPRGDSPLHF. The chain employs TRBV7-3 and TRBJ1-6; D is unclear. V was clipped by 6 bases and J by 8 bases, with 23 bases between them. This CDR3 contains 17 residues. Germline V gene sequence: CDR1 SGHTA, CDR2 FQGTGA.

This clone has more than one count but fewer than ten. V gene TRBV7-8 combines with J gene TRBJ2-7; possible D gene TRBD1, 7 bases. Per germline, CDR1 SGHVS and CDR2 FQNEAQ. The CDR3 runs to 15 residues. Trimming took off 3 bases at V and 5 bases at J, with 17 bases between the two ends. CDR3: CASSLGGQTYHEQYF. In DNA, the CDR3 is TGTGCCAGCAGCTTGGGGGGACAGACTTACCACGAGCAGTACTTC. Full variable domain (remainder filled in from reference TRBV7-8 and TRBJ2-7): GAGVSQSPRYKVAKRGQDVALRCDPISGHVSLFWYQQALGQGPEFLTYFQNEAQLDKSGLPSDRFFAERPEGSVSTLKIQRTQQEDSAVYLCASSLGGQTYHEQYFGPGTRLTVT.